The 23 T cell receptor beta chains presented below share a single source sample, sequenced in a study of blood T cell repertoires in COVID-19. Libraries were prepared by immunoSEQ multiplex PCR; TCRdb keeps only in-frame clonotypes and omits some of them. The table includes about 240,000 clones, more than 80% detected once. Sequenced input: peripheral blood. The receptor set was obtained from a woman older than 75 with COVID-19, enrolled during active disease.

V gene TRBV30 combines with J gene TRBJ1-2; D may be TRBD1 (5 bases). The CDR3 sequence is 14 residues long. Germline loops: CDR1 GTSNPN, CDR2 SVGIG (reference sequence). The V end was cut by 1 base, the J end by 2 bases, with 11 bases between. Here the CDR3 DNA reads TGTGCCTGGAGTGGCTACAGGCTCAACTATGGCTACACCTTC. It encodes CAWSGYRLNYGYTF.

This chain links TRBV7-3 with TRBJ1-1, with D possibly matching TRBD1 (6 bases). V was clipped by 3 bases and J by 4 bases, with 12 bases between them. Germline CDR1 reads SGHTA; CDR2 reads FQGTGA. The CDR3 is made up of 14 amino acids. CDR3 in amino acids: CASSFQGSGTEAFF. The CDR3 nucleotides are TGTGCCAGCAGCTTTCAGGGGTCGGGCACTGAAGCTTTCTTT.

This clone was detected only a few times. The chain carries TRBV5-1 and TRBJ1-2; TRBD1 aligns across 10 bases. Trimming at V came to 5 bases and at J to 3 bases, leaving 7 bases not matched to a gene. Germline assignment: CDR1 SGHRS and CDR2 YFSETQ. The CDR3 runs to 15 residues. CDR3 bases: TGCGCCAGCAGGGCGACAGGGGGCGCGGACTATGGCTACACCTTC. It specifies CASRATGGADYGYTF.

This clone was counted between two and nine times. The rearrangement uses TRBV4-2 and TRBJ2-6, with D possibly TRBD1 on 5 matching bases. Germline V CDR1 and CDR2: LGHNA, YNFKEQ. V dropped 4 bases and J dropped 2 bases, with 6 bases sitting between them. The CDR3 sequence is 14 residues long. The CDR3 region is CASSLRAGANVLTF. For the CDR3, the DNA is TGTGCCAGCAGCCTCAGGGCTGGGGCCAACGTCCTGACTTTC.

The V gene is TRBV4-1, the J gene TRBJ1-5; 10 positions match TRBD1. CDR1 and CDR2 (germline): MGHRA, YSYEKL. V was pared by 5 bases and J by 5 bases, with 9 bases of the junction left unmatched. This CDR3 spans 16 amino acids. The CDR3 DNA reads as TGCGCCAGCAGCGCCGCGGACAGGGGGTTCGATCAGCCCCAGCATTTT. Protein: CASSAADRGFDQPQHF.

V usage is TRBV7-2 and J usage is TRBJ2-2; D is perhaps TRBD1 (8 bases). Trimming took off 3 bases at V and 7 bases at J, with 18 bases between the two ends. The germline CDR1 and CDR2 sequences are SGHTA and FQGNSA. The CDR3 contains 16 residues. CDR3 amino acids: CASSFSGTGRDGELFF. The CDR3, as DNA: TGTGCCAGCAGCTTCAGCGGGACAGGTCGGGACGGGGAGCTGTTTTTT.

The rearrangement uses TRBV10-1 and TRBJ2-1; 11 bases line up with TRBD1. The V and J ends lost 6 bases and 9 bases, in that order; junction bases with no gene match: 7. The CDR3 spans 14 residues. The V gene's germline CDR1 is WNHNN and CDR2 SYGVQD (reference sequence). The CDR3 is CASSGQGALGEQFF. In DNA, the CDR3 is TGCGCCAGCAGCGGACAGGGGGCCTTGGGTGAGCAGTTCTTC.

The chain is built from TRBV28 and TRBJ2-1, with 8 bases lining up with TRBD2. From germline, CDR1 is MDHEN and CDR2 SYDVKM. This CDR3 is built from 16 residues. V trimming: 3 bases; J trimming: 10 bases; junction bases outside the gene matches: 14. This CDR3 is CASSFIWASGRGEQFF. For the CDR3, the DNA is TGTGCCAGCAGTTTTATTTGGGCTAGCGGGCGTGGCGAGCAGTTCTTC.

The chain has TRBV5-1 and TRBJ2-1; TRBD1 matches at 7 bases. Germline V gene lookup returns CDR1 SGHRS and CDR2 YFSETQ. V gave up 2 bases and J gave up 1 base; unmatched junction bases: 3. This CDR3 contains 15 residues. The CDR3 sequence: CASSFIQGSYNEQFF. Written as DNA, the CDR3 is TGCGCCAGCAGCTTTATACAGGGGTCCTACAATGAGCAGTTCTTC.

J is TRBJ2-5 and V is TRBV5-1; D gene unclear. The CDR3 is 13 residues long. CDR1 is SGHRS, CDR2 YFSETQ, per germline. V was pared by 0 bases and J by 1 base, with 4 bases between. The CDR3 nucleotides are TGCGCCAGCAGCTTGGCCCGCCAAGAGACCCAGTACTTC. Its translation is CASSLARQETQYF.

The chain links TRBV2 to TRBJ1-5; D is ambiguous. V dropped 2 bases and J dropped 0 bases, with 5 bases sitting between them. CDR1 and CDR2 from the germline V gene are SNHLY and FYNNEI. The CDR3 extends over 14 amino acids. The CDR3 region has the DNA TGTGCCAGCAGTGAACAGTATAGCAATCAGCCCCAGCATTTT. Protein sequence: CASSEQYSNQPQHF. The variable domain in full, with the rest retrieved from reference TRBV2 and TRBJ1-5, is EPEVTQTPSHQVTQMGQEVILRCVPISNHLYFYWYRQILGQKVEFLVSFYNNEISEKSEIFDDQFSVERPDGSNFTLKIRSTKLEDSAMYFCASSEQYSNQPQHFGDGTRLSIL.

The chain recombines TRBV19 with TRBJ1-5; TRBD1 agrees at 7 bases. Germline CDR1 reads LNHDA; CDR2 reads SQIVND (reference sequence). The CDR3 has 14 amino acids. V lost 5 bases, J lost 3 bases, and 4 bases stayed unmatched. CDR3 loop: CASSVGQFNQPQHF. The CDR3 DNA is TGTGCCAGTAGTGTGGGACAGTTCAATCAGCCCCAGCATTTT.

The genes are TRBV7-2 and TRBJ2-5; the D is unclear. Germline V lookup: CDR1 SGHTA, CDR2 FQGNSA. V shed 1 base and J shed 5 bases, with 11 bases lying between them. The CDR3 consists of 14 residues. The CDR3 region is CASSLGVYLETQYF. In nucleotides, the CDR3 is TGTGCCAGCAGCTTAGGTGTGTACTTGGAGACCCAGTACTTC.

The V call is TRBV5-6, the J call TRBJ1-2, with D maybe TRBD1 (5 bases). CDR1 SGHDT and CDR2 YYEEEE come from the germline V gene. The CDR3 is made up of 14 amino acids. Trimming took off 6 bases at V and 8 bases at J, with 20 bases between the two ends. CDR3 residues: CASTYSGGEVGYTF. The DNA for the CDR3 is TGTGCCAGCACCTACTCGGGAGGGGAAGTCGGCTACACCTTC.

The chain has TRBV19 and TRBJ1-6; D not certain. Germline V gives CDR1 LNHDA, CDR2 SQIVND (reference sequence). The CDR3 spans 15 residues. The V gene lost 1 base and the J gene lost 4 bases, with 8 bases spanning the gap. The chain's CDR3 is CASSIVTGYNSPLHF. Written as DNA, the CDR3 is TGTGCCAGTAGTATAGTAACGGGTTATAATTCACCCCTCCACTTT.

The rearrangement joins TRBV2 to TRBJ1-5, with 9 nucleotides matching TRBD1. This CDR3 is 14 amino acids long. V shed 6 bases, J shed 7 bases, and the junction held 7 bases outside the gene matches. CDR1 and CDR2 from the germline V gene are SNHLY and FYNNEI. This chain's CDR3 is CASRTDRGAQPQHF. Here the CDR3 DNA reads TGTGCCAGCAGGACCGACAGGGGGGCGCAGCCCCAGCATTTT.

This chain uses TRBV10-1 with TRBJ1-2; D perhaps matches TRBD1 (5 bases). The CDR3 totals 17 residues. The V and J ends lost 6 bases and 4 bases respectively, with 24 bases between them. Germline V gives CDR1 WNHNN, CDR2 SYGVQD (reference sequence). The CDR3 nucleotides read TGCGCCAGCAGACCGCGGGCACCCCCGCAGGGACTCTATGGCTACACCTTC. This translates into CASRPRAPPQGLYGYTF.

V is TRBV29-1 and J is TRBJ2-1; 10 positions match TRBD1. The ends lost 4 bases at V and 6 bases at J; junction bases unmatched: 3. Germline assignment: CDR1 SQVTM and CDR2 ANQGSEA. CDR3 length equals 13 residues. CDR3 sequence (DNA): TGCAGCGTTGCCGGGACAGGGGCCAATGAGCAGTTCTTC. Encoded protein: CSVAGTGANEQFF.

There are a few counts of this clone. V gene TRBV10-3 combines with J gene TRBJ2-7; 9 nucleotides match TRBD1. The V segment lost 5 bases and the J segment 0 bases; nucleotides outside the gene matches: 5. The V gene's germline CDR1 is ENHRY and CDR2 SYGVKD. The CDR3 runs to 15 residues. The CDR3 loop reads CAISTGTGTSYEQYF. CDR3 DNA sequence: TGTGCCATCAGTACCGGGACAGGGACCTCCTACGAGCAGTACTTC.

The V and J genes are TRBV7-2 and TRBJ1-6; possibly TRBD1 for D (6 bases). The CDR3 sequence is 14 residues long. V was trimmed by 3 bases and J by 6 bases, leaving 9 bases between them. Germline CDR1 is SGHTA and CDR2 is FQGNSA. The CDR3 is CASSFGQTNSPLHF. The CDR3 DNA reads as TGTGCCAGCAGCTTCGGACAGACTAATTCACCCCTCCACTTT.

The chain employs TRBV6-1 and TRBJ1-5; the D gene is possibly TRBD1 (6 bases). Germline V gives CDR1 MNHNS, CDR2 SASEGT. The CDR3 length is 14 residues. The V and J ends lost 7 bases and 1 base respectively, with 11 bases between them. The CDR3 DNA reads as TGTGCCAGCAAGGGACAACAGAGCAATCAGCCCCAGCATTTT. Translation gives CASKGQQSNQPQHF.

This clone has only a few counts. The junction does not match germline at one end; this may be a read error. The chain has TRBV11-3 and TRBJ2-2; 10 bases map to TRBD2. Germline CDR1 and CDR2: SGHNT and YENEEA. CDR3 length: 14 amino acids. CDR3 amino acids: CASRLAGGTGELFF. The CDR3 DNA reads as TGTGCCAGCAGATTAGCGGGAGGTACCGGGGAGCTGTTTTTT.

The chain joins TRBV28 to TRBJ1-2; D is unresolved. Germline V lookup: CDR1 MDHEN, CDR2 SYDVKM. The CDR3 spans 13 residues. V lost 2 bases, J lost 4 bases, and 8 bases lay in between. CDR3 nucleotide sequence: TGTGCCAGCAGTTTACGGGAGGTCTATGGCTACACCTTC. It yields the protein CASSLREVYGYTF.